The next 27 T cell receptor beta chains were all read from a single sample in a study of CD8 T cells in ankylosing spondylitis (dated by TCRdb to about 2017). Results and caveats for the whole study, not just this receptor: A TCR beta motif of roughly 8 highly homologous amino acid variants appeared characteristic of blood from ankylosing spondylitis patients.

These TCRs are of unknown antigen specificity. Library creation used 5' RACE. The instrument was an Illumina HiSeq 2500. The public reads were run again by TCRdb, first through fastp at Q25 and then through MiXCR, and only productive beta chains were kept. Merged by CDR3 protein, the rows form single entries marked with the most common genes and DNA. The sample table holds about 460,000 distinct CDR3 sequences, of which approximately 5% were seen once. The ten largest clones represent under 4.5% of the sample. The sample was blood, either unsorted or a sorted T cell fraction (not recorded which). These receptors all stem from a male donor with ankylosing spondylitis.

This clonotype was counted many times. The junction differs from germline at one of its ends, possibly a read error. V and J are TRBV7-7 and TRBJ2-1, with D maybe TRBD2 (6 bases). This CDR3 has 14 residues. Germline CDR1 SSHAT, CDR2 FNYEAQ (reference sequence). The CDR3 loop is CASSRRLVGDEQFF. The CDR3 bases are TGTGCTAGCAGCCGCAGACTAGTCGGGGATGAGCAGTTCTTC.

This clonotype was recorded once. This may come from a read error, since a much larger clone is one base off. The gene calls are TRBV3-1 and TRBJ2-3; D may be TRBD2 (6 bases). The CDR3 extends over 15 amino acids. Germline CDR1 and CDR2: LGHDT and YNNKEL (reference sequence). Trimming pared 1 base from V and 4 bases from J, leaving 12 bases between. This CDR3 is CASSQVGLSADTQYF. In DNA form, the CDR3 reads TGTGCCAGCAGCCAAGTGGGACTGAGCGCAGATACGCAGTATTTT.

Ten or more counts support this clonotype. The chain has TRBV20-1 and TRBJ1-2; 11 nucleotides match TRBD1. With 3 bases clipped from V and 3 bases from J, the junction kept 21 bases outside the gene matches. Germline loops: CDR1 DFQATT, CDR2 SNEGSKA (reference sequence). The CDR3 is 20 amino acids. The CDR3 protein is CSARGQGDPTLLSIDYGYTF. The CDR3 nucleotides are TGCAGTGCTAGGGGACAGGGGGATCCAACTCTCTTATCTATCGACTATGGCTACACCTTC.

This clonotype was detected ten times or more. The chain recombines TRBV28 with TRBJ2-3; D is unresolved. CDR3 size: 13 residues. V was pared by 5 bases and J by 9 bases, with 15 bases between. Germline CDR1 is MDHEN and CDR2 is SYDVKM. In DNA form, the CDR3 reads TGTGCCAGCAGTCTTAACGCCATGTCGACGCAGTATTTT. Translating it yields CASSLNAMSTQYF.

The V call is TRBV5-1, the J call TRBJ2-1; 13 bases are a match to TRBD2. The CDR3 totals 17 residues. Germline V gene sequence: CDR1 SGHRS, CDR2 YFSETQ. With V trimmed by 0 bases and J by 0 bases, 0 bases remained unmatched. CDR3 coding DNA: TGCGCCAGCAGCTTGGGACTAGCGGGGGGCTCCTACAATGAGCAGTTCTTC. Residues: CASSLGLAGGSYNEQFF.

This clonotype was recorded at least ten times. The rearrangement uses TRBV5-1 and TRBJ2-7; no clear D gene. The CDR3 is 13 residues long. The V end was cut by 0 bases, the J end by 3 bases, with 7 bases between. The germline V gene encodes CDR1 SGHRS and CDR2 YFSETQ. The CDR3: CASSLDGLYEQYF. CDR3 in DNA: TGCGCCAGCAGCTTGGACGGGCTCTACGAGCAGTACTTC.

Ten or more counts support this clonotype. The CDR3 spells CASSSLGPPLHF. CDR3 nucleotides: TGTGCCAGCAGCTCCTTGGGGCCACCCCTCCACTTT. The rearrangement links TRBV5-6 to TRBJ1-6; maybe TRBD1 (5 bases). This CDR3 spans 12 amino acids. With 3 bases removed from V and 11 bases from J, the gap between germline ends came to 9 bases. CDR1 and CDR2 (germline): SGHDT, YYEEEE.

V is TRBV28 and J is TRBJ2-1, with 10 bases aligning to TRBD1. The germline V gene encodes CDR1 MDHEN and CDR2 SYDVKM. The V and J ends lost 8 bases and 4 bases, in that order; junction bases with no gene match: 5. The CDR3 extends over 14 amino acids. The CDR3 protein is CASQGQGGYNEQFF. In nucleotides, the CDR3 is TGTGCCAGCCAAGGACAGGGGGGATACAATGAGCAGTTCTTC.

The sample holds many counts of this clonotype. V is TRBV7-2 and J is TRBJ2-6; D unresolved. Looked up from germline, CDR1 is SGHTA and CDR2 is FQGNSA. This CDR3 is 16 amino acids long. The V gene lost 5 bases and the J gene lost 0 bases, with 11 bases spanning the gap. The CDR3 loop reads CASSPPRYSGANVLTF. CDR3 bases: TGTGCCAGCAGCCCGCCCAGGTACTCTGGGGCCAACGTCCTGACTTTC.

Ten or more counts support this clonotype. V is TRBV20-1 and J is TRBJ2-3, with D uncertain. This CDR3 is 14 amino acids long. The V gene lost 0 bases and the J gene lost 2 bases, with 9 bases spanning the gap. Germline CDR1 reads DFQATT; CDR2 reads SNEGSKA (reference sequence). The DNA of the CDR3 is TGCAGTGCTAGAGATCTCGGATACACAGATACGCAGTATTTT. Translated: CSARDLGYTDTQYF.

Many counts were recorded for this clonotype. This chain connects TRBV29-1 to TRBJ2-1; D is perhaps TRBD1 (6 bases). The CDR3 is 16 amino acids. V was shortened by 0 bases and J by 7 bases, with 19 bases between the two germline ends. Germline CDR1 reads SQVTM; CDR2 reads ANQGSEA. This CDR3 is CSVEEEVRGITNEQFF. CDR3 nucleotide sequence: TGCAGCGTTGAAGAAGAGGTCAGGGGAATAACTAATGAGCAGTTCTTC.

This clonotype was recorded at least ten times. V and J are TRBV27 and TRBJ2-7; D not resolved. Between the trimmed V and J ends, which lost 3 bases and 0 bases, there was a span of 6 bases. The CDR3 covers 13 residues. Germline V gene data show CDR1 as MNHEY and CDR2 as SMNVEV (reference sequence). The CDR3 sequence is CASSFPGSYEQYF. The CDR3 DNA sequence: TGTGCCAGCAGTTTCCCCGGCTCCTACGAGCAGTACTTC.

This clonotype has ten or more counts. The chain has TRBV4-3 and TRBJ2-1, with TRBD2 matching over 10 bases. The length of the CDR3 is 18 residues. The trim removed 3 bases at V and 4 bases at J, leaving 12 bases unmatched. Germline V gene data show CDR1 as LGHNA and CDR2 as YSLEER. CDR3 bases: TGCGCCAGCAGCCAGGATGACGCCGGGACTAGCGAGTACAATGAGCAGTTCTTC. Protein product: CASSQDDAGTSEYNEQFF.

This clonotype was recorded at least ten times. The genes are TRBV20-1 and TRBJ2-1; D may be TRBD1 (6 bases). CDR1 DFQATT and CDR2 SNEGSKA come from the germline V gene (reference sequence). The CDR3 length is 13 residues. With 6 bases removed from V and 1 base from J, the gap between germline ends came to 10 bases. The DNA of the CDR3 is TGCAGTGCGAAGGGGGATTCCTACAATGAGCAGTTCTTC. It is translated as CSAKGDSYNEQFF.

At least ten counts were recorded for this clonotype. CDR3 coding DNA: TGTGCCAGCAGTTTAGTGTCTAGCGGGAGACAGACCCAGTACTTC. Its translation is CASSLVSSGRQTQYF. The rearrangement uses TRBV12-3 or TRBV12-4 and TRBJ2-5; 10 nucleotides line up with TRBD2. Trimming removed 1 base from V and 6 bases from J; junction bases left unmatched: 5. The length of the CDR3 is 15 residues.

This clonotype showed up many times. The chain recombines TRBV4-1 with TRBJ2-1, with 11 bases fitting TRBD2. CDR3 length equals 17 residues. Per the germline V gene, CDR1 is MGHRA and CDR2 is YSYEKL. The junction had 11 bases not matched to a gene; V was cut back by 6 bases and J by 4 bases. CDR3 loop: CASRYRPGLAEYNEQFF. The CDR3 DNA sequence: TGCGCCAGCAGATATAGACCGGGACTAGCGGAATACAATGAGCAGTTCTTC.

This clonotype was observed many times. This chain connects TRBV24-1 to TRBJ1-1, with 7 bases identical to TRBD1. The CDR3 spans 15 residues. Trimming removed 4 bases from V and 4 bases from J; junction bases left unmatched: 8. Germline V gene lookup returns CDR1 KGHDR and CDR2 SFDVKD. The DNA of the CDR3 is TGTGCCACCAGTGACCCTAGACAGGGAGGCACTGAAGCTTTCTTT. It encodes CATSDPRQGGTEAFF.

The chain combines TRBV7-8 with TRBJ1-2, with D hard to call. The CDR3 sequence is 14 residues long. Between the trimmed V and J ends, which lost 4 bases and 4 bases, there was a span of 13 bases. Germline lookup yields CDR1 SGHVS and CDR2 FQNEAQ. The CDR3 DNA follows: TGTGCCAGCAGCTCCTGGGGAGTCACCTATGGCTACACCTTC. Protein: CASSSWGVTYGYTF.

This clonotype has at least ten counts. This chain links TRBV9 with TRBJ2-7; D remains unclear. Trimming pared 0 bases from V and 5 bases from J, leaving 15 bases between. CDR3 size: 15 residues. Germline V gene lookup returns CDR1 SGDLS and CDR2 YYNGEE. The CDR3 nucleotides are TGTGCCAGCAGCGTAGCGCCGGCCGGGCGGAACGAGCAGTACTTC. Amino acids: CASSVAPAGRNEQYF.

This clonotype was recorded many times. No DNA is shown, since the ends of the CDR3 on it are uncertain; the CDR3 is the one TCRdb lists. V is TRBV29-1 and J is TRBJ1-2; the table's D call, TRBD1, has no DNA check behind it. Germline V gene sequence: CDR1 SQVTM, CDR2 ANQGSEA. The CDR3 adds up to 11 amino acids, both ends counted. The CDR3 spells CSVEEVGTGTF.

This clonotype came up many times. The V call is TRBV7-2, the J call TRBJ1-5, with TRBD1 as a possible D gene (5 bases). The germline V gene has CDR1 SGHTA and CDR2 FQGNSA. The CDR3 runs 15 residues. V lost 4 bases and J 3 bases, leaving 13 bases between the germline ends. In DNA form, the CDR3 reads TGTGCCAGCAGCTCCGGGACGGCGGCCAATCAGCCCCAGCATTTT. Translated, it gives CASSSGTAANQPQHF.

V and J are TRBV20-1 and TRBJ2-3; 9 nucleotides line up with TRBD2. V was pared by 5 bases and J by 7 bases, with 13 bases of the junction left unmatched. CDR1 and CDR2 from the germline V gene are DFQATT and SNEGSKA (reference sequence). The CDR3 contains 15 residues. The CDR3 region is CSAASAGGFGNTQYF. The DNA of the CDR3 is TGCAGTGCTGCCTCCGCGGGAGGGTTCGGGAATACGCAGTATTTT.

This clonotype appeared a few times. The rearrangement uses TRBV6-2 or TRBV6-3 and TRBJ2-7; D unclear. Germline values: CDR1 MNHEY, CDR2 SVGEGT. V lost 7 bases, J lost 6 bases, and 13 bases lay in between. There are 12 residues in the CDR3. The CDR3 protein is CASMSVEAEQYF. The CDR3 bases are TGTGCCAGCATGTCGGTTGAGGCCGAGCAGTACTTC.

There are a few counts of this clonotype. V gene TRBV7-2 combines with J gene TRBJ2-5; D possibly corresponds to TRBD2 (6 bases). V was pared by 2 bases and J by 5 bases, with 12 bases between. Germline V CDR1 and CDR2: SGHTA, FQGNSA. The CDR3 extends over 14 amino acids. CDR3 in amino acids: CASSLMSGSETQYF. In DNA, the CDR3 is TGTGCCAGCAGCTTAATGTCCGGGAGTGAGACCCAGTACTTC.

The sample holds many counts of this clonotype. The J gene is TRBJ1-2, the V gene TRBV20-1; D call uncertain. This CDR3 contains 12 residues. Germline V gene sequence: CDR1 DFQATT, CDR2 SNEGSKA (reference sequence). V lost 5 bases and J 4 bases, leaving 11 bases between the germline ends. The CDR3 sequence is CSAGALGYGYTF. The CDR3 nucleotides are TGCAGTGCTGGAGCCCTGGGCTATGGCTACACCTTC.

The table lists this clonotype with many counts. The chain joins TRBV4-2 to TRBJ1-2; 8 nucleotides line up with TRBD1. The CDR3 runs to 19 residues. The junction had 17 bases not matched to a gene; V was cut back by 4 bases and J by 1 base. In germline, CDR1 is LGHNA, CDR2 YNFKEQ. CDR3 coding DNA: TGTGCCAGCAGCCTCAACCCTTCCGGACAGGGAGGCCTTAACTATGGCTACACCTTC. Its translation: CASSLNPSGQGGLNYGYTF.

The sample holds many counts of this clonotype. The chain carries TRBV4-2 and TRBJ2-2, with 12 bases lining up with TRBD2. The CDR3 totals 19 residues. From germline, CDR1 is LGHNA and CDR2 YNFKEQ. V lost 3 bases, J lost 3 bases, and 11 bases stayed unmatched. In nucleotides, the CDR3 is TGTGCCAGCAGCCATAAGCCCGCTAGCGGGGGGGCCGACACCGGGGAGCTGTTTTTT. Amino acids: CASSHKPASGGADTGELFF.